The rows below give T cell receptor beta chains drawn from one sample of a study of T cell changes during pregnancy in multiple sclerosis. The table came from immunoSEQ multiplex PCR; TCRdb's copy has only in-frame clones and leaves some out. The table lists tens of thousands of clones, 90% to 95% of them singletons, with roughly 1.7% in the top ten. The sample in question was peripheral blood, obtained after pregnancy. The source of these receptors is a female donor in good health, enrolled as a control in a pregnancy study. CDR3s include the opening cysteine and the closing phenylalanine or tryptophan. The order of the fields is clone size, J gene, D gene, V gene, CDR3 DNA, CDR3 protein. A D gene is named only where the DNA matches it firmly. The size of a clone is reported for some rows only, either as once, few or many, or as a class for expanded clones.

clone size: NA
J gene: TRBJ1-2
D gene: NA
V gene: TRBV11-3
CDR3 DNA: TGTGCCAGCAGCTCGGGGGGCTATGGCTACACCTTC
CDR3 protein: CASSSGGYGYTF

clone size: NA
J gene: TRBJ1-1
D gene: NA
V gene: TRBV18
CDR3 DNA: TGTGCCAGCTCTCCGAATAAGCAAGGGGGAGCTTTCTTT
CDR3 protein: CASSPNKQGGAFF

clone size: NA
J gene: TRBJ2-3
D gene: NA
V gene: TRBV5-1
CDR3 DNA: TGCGCCAGCAGCTTTCAGGGACACACAGATACGCAGTATTTT
CDR3 protein: CASSFQGHTDTQYF

clone size: NA
J gene: TRBJ2-5
D gene: NA
V gene: TRBV25-1
CDR3 DNA: TGTGCCAGCAGTGAATCCCAGGGAAGTGGACAAGAGACCCAGTACTTC
CDR3 protein: CASSESQGSGQETQYF

clone size: NA
J gene: TRBJ1-5
D gene: NA
V gene: TRBV7-2
CDR3 DNA: TGTGCCAGCAGCTTTGGGGACCCGGAGGGTCAGCCCCAGCATTTT
CDR3 protein: CASSFGDPEGQPQHF

clone size: NA
J gene: TRBJ2-3
D gene: NA
V gene: TRBV7-9
CDR3 DNA: TGTGCCAGCAGCTTAGATTCGGATACGCAGTATTTT
CDR3 protein: CASSLDSDTQYF

clone size: NA
J gene: TRBJ1-2
D gene: TRBD1
V gene: TRBV30
CDR3 DNA: TGTGCCTGGAGTGTACAGGGGACAGGGGGCGAAGGAGGCTACACCTTC
CDR3 protein: CAWSVQGTGGEGGYTF

clone size: NA
J gene: TRBJ2-4
D gene: TRBD1
V gene: TRBV7-3
CDR3 DNA: TGTGCCAGCAGACCGATCCGGGACAGGGGACTGTGGAACATTCAGTACTTC
CDR3 protein: CASRPIRDRGLWNIQYF

clone size: NA
J gene: TRBJ1-6
D gene: NA
V gene: TRBV6-5
CDR3 DNA: TGTGCCAGCAGTTACTCGAGAAAGGGAGGGAATTCACCCCTCCACTTT
CDR3 protein: CASSYSRKGGNSPLHF

clone size: once
J gene: TRBJ2-7
D gene: NA
V gene: TRBV7-9
CDR3 DNA: TGTGCCAGCAGCTTAGTTACGACTAGCGAGCAGTACTTC
CDR3 protein: CASSLVTTSEQYF

clone size: NA
J gene: TRBJ1-1
D gene: TRBD1
V gene: TRBV15
CDR3 DNA: TGTGCCACCAGCAGAGTCGGACAGGGGAGGACTGAAGCTTTCTTT
CDR3 protein: CATSRVGQGRTEAFF

clone size: NA
J gene: TRBJ2-7
D gene: TRBD2
V gene: TRBV4-1
CDR3 DNA: TGCGCCAGCAGCCAAGAGTGGGGGGGGACCTACGAGCAGTACTTC
CDR3 protein: CASSQEWGGTYEQYF

clone size: NA
J gene: TRBJ2-5
D gene: NA
V gene: TRBV7-2
CDR3 DNA: TGTGCCAGCAGCTTAGGGGGCAGGGGAGAGACCCAGTACTTC
CDR3 protein: CASSLGGRGETQYF

clone size: NA
J gene: TRBJ2-1
D gene: NA
V gene: TRBV5-4
CDR3 DNA: TGTGCCAGCAGCTTGGGCCAGGTGAATGAGCAGTTCTTC
CDR3 protein: CASSLGQVNEQFF

clone size: NA
J gene: TRBJ2-1
D gene: TRBD2
V gene: TRBV7-3
CDR3 DNA: TGTGCCAGCAGGCGGGGGACTAGCGGAAATGAGCAGTTCTTC
CDR3 protein: CASRRGTSGNEQFF

clone size: NA
J gene: TRBJ1-5
D gene: NA
V gene: TRBV28
CDR3 DNA: TGTGCCAGCAGTGTCAGGGATCAGCCCCAGCATTTT
CDR3 protein: CASSVRDQPQHF

clone size: NA
J gene: TRBJ2-1
D gene: TRBD2
V gene: TRBV27
CDR3 DNA: TGTGCCAGCAGTTCTATAGCGGGGGCCTACAATGAGCAGTTCTTC
CDR3 protein: CASSSIAGAYNEQFF

clone size: once
J gene: TRBJ1-4
D gene: NA
V gene: TRBV5-3
CDR3 DNA: TGTGCCAGAAGCATAGGGGCAACTAATGAAAAACTGTTTTTT
CDR3 protein: CARSIGATNEKLFF

clone size: NA
J gene: TRBJ2-1
D gene: TRBD1
V gene: TRBV4-2
CDR3 DNA: TGTGCCAGCAGCCAAGAGCAGGGACAGGGGTATGAGCAGTTCTTC
CDR3 protein: CASSQEQGQGYEQFF

clone size: NA
J gene: TRBJ2-1
D gene: TRBD2
V gene: TRBV4-3
CDR3 DNA: TGCGCCAGCAGCACGAATAGCGGGGGGTGGAATGAGCAGTTCTTC
CDR3 protein: CASSTNSGGWNEQFF

clone size: NA
J gene: TRBJ1-3
D gene: NA
V gene: TRBV7-6
CDR3 DNA: TGTGCCAGCAGCTTCATGGCTAATTTGGGGGGGACCAACACCATATATTTT
CDR3 protein: CASSFMANLGGTNTIYF

clone size: NA
J gene: TRBJ1-6
D gene: NA
V gene: TRBV28
CDR3 DNA: TGTGCCAGCAGTGGCGGGACCGCTGGTTTTTATAATTCACCCCTCCACTTT
CDR3 protein: CASSGGTAGFYNSPLHF

clone size: NA
J gene: TRBJ2-2
D gene: TRBD2
V gene: TRBV7-2
CDR3 DNA: TGTGCCAGCAGCCTAGCGGGGGCCCGGTGGACCGGGGAGCTGTTTTTT
CDR3 protein: CASSLAGARWTGELFF

clone size: NA
J gene: TRBJ2-5
D gene: TRBD1
V gene: TRBV7-3
CDR3 DNA: TGTGCCAGCAGCCTCAGAGGACAGGGTAGAGAGACCCAGTACTTC
CDR3 protein: CASSLRGQGRETQYF

clone size: NA
J gene: TRBJ1-5
D gene: NA
V gene: TRBV4-3
CDR3 DNA: TGCGCCAGCAGCCAAGATTGGGGGGAATGGGGCAATCAGCCCCAGCATTTT
CDR3 protein: CASSQDWGEWGNQPQHF

clone size: once
J gene: TRBJ2-7
D gene: NA
V gene: TRBV5-4
CDR3 DNA: TGTGCCAGCAGCTTTCCGGGGACGGGGGAGAGATTCGAGCAGTACTTC
CDR3 protein: CASSFPGTGERFEQYF

clone size: NA
J gene: TRBJ1-2
D gene: TRBD1
V gene: TRBV15
CDR3 DNA: TGTGCCACCAGCAGAGATAGGGACAGGGGGAATGGCTACACCTTC
CDR3 protein: CATSRDRDRGNGYTF

clone size: NA
J gene: TRBJ2-4
D gene: TRBD1
V gene: TRBV25-1
CDR3 DNA: TGTGCCAGCAGTGATCCAGGGGGTTATGGGGCCAAAAACATTCAGTACTTC
CDR3 protein: CASSDPGGYGAKNIQYF

clone size: NA
J gene: TRBJ1-4
D gene: TRBD1
V gene: TRBV7-9
CDR3 DNA: TGTGCCAGCAGCTTAACAGGGGCAACTAATGAAAAACTGTTTTTT
CDR3 protein: CASSLTGATNEKLFF

clone size: NA
J gene: TRBJ2-1
D gene: TRBD2
V gene: TRBV14
CDR3 DNA: TGTGCCAGCAGCCCTCGACTAGCGGGGGGCCGGAAGTTCTTC
CDR3 protein: CASSPRLAGGRKFF

clone size: NA
J gene: TRBJ2-7
D gene: NA
V gene: TRBV2
CDR3 DNA: TGTGCCAGCAGGCCGTCAGGAGGCTCCTACGAGCAGTACTTC
CDR3 protein: CASRPSGGSYEQYF

clone size: once
J gene: TRBJ2-7
D gene: NA
V gene: TRBV11-2
CDR3 DNA: TGTGCCAGCAGCTCGTTGGGGGGATCTCGCTACGAGCAGTACTTC
CDR3 protein: CASSSLGGSRYEQYF

clone size: NA
J gene: TRBJ2-1
D gene: NA
V gene: TRBV28
CDR3 DNA: TGTGCCAGCAGTACCCTTACACAGGGAAACTCCTACAATGAGCAGTTCTTC
CDR3 protein: CASSTLTQGNSYNEQFF

clone size: NA
J gene: TRBJ1-2
D gene: TRBD1
V gene: TRBV25-1
CDR3 DNA: TGTGCCAGCGGCGGACAGGGTGGTCGCTACACCTTC
CDR3 protein: CASGGQGGRYTF

clone size: NA
J gene: TRBJ1-6
D gene: NA
V gene: TRBV5-6
CDR3 DNA: TGTGCCAGCAGCTTCCGAGATTCACCCCTCCACTTT
CDR3 protein: CASSFRDSPLHF

clone size: NA
J gene: TRBJ2-3
D gene: TRBD2
V gene: TRBV5-5
CDR3 DNA: TGTGCCAGCAGCCCGAGACTAGCGGGGGAGGTCGGTACGCAGTATTTT
CDR3 protein: CASSPRLAGEVGTQYF

clone size: NA
J gene: TRBJ2-7
D gene: TRBD1
V gene: TRBV10-3
CDR3 DNA: TGTGCCATCAGCACCGGACAGGGGGCCTACGAGCAGTACTTC
CDR3 protein: CAISTGQGAYEQYF

clone size: NA
J gene: TRBJ2-7
D gene: TRBD1
V gene: TRBV28
CDR3 DNA: TGTGCCAGCAGTTCGGACAGGGGTGGAGACGAGCAGTACTTC
CDR3 protein: CASSSDRGGDEQYF

clone size: NA
J gene: TRBJ1-2
D gene: NA
V gene: TRBV6-6
CDR3 DNA: TGTGCCAGCGTTCGCGGCTATGGCTACACCTTC
CDR3 protein: CASVRGYGYTF

clone size: NA
J gene: TRBJ1-1
D gene: NA
V gene: TRBV4-3
CDR3 DNA: TGCGCCAGCAGCCAAGATGTAAGCAACACTGAAGCTTTCTTT
CDR3 protein: CASSQDVSNTEAFF

clone size: NA
J gene: TRBJ2-5
D gene: TRBD1
V gene: TRBV29-1
CDR3 DNA: TGCAGCGTTGCGGCGATCTCGGACAGGGGCTACCAAGAGACCCAGTACTTC
CDR3 protein: CSVAAISDRGYQETQYF

clone size: NA
J gene: TRBJ2-3
D gene: NA
V gene: TRBV29-1
CDR3 DNA: TGCAGCGCTGTCTACGGTCGTGCGGATACGCAGTATTTT
CDR3 protein: CSAVYGRADTQYF

clone size: NA
J gene: TRBJ2-6
D gene: TRBD1
V gene: TRBV7-9
CDR3 DNA: TGTGCCAGCAGCCGGGGACAGGGGTTACCTGGGGCCAACGTCCTGACTTTC
CDR3 protein: CASSRGQGLPGANVLTF

clone size: few
J gene: TRBJ2-1
D gene: NA
V gene: TRBV28
CDR3 DNA: TGTGCCAGCAGGGGGCAGGGCTCCTACAATGAGCAGTTCTTC
CDR3 protein: CASRGQGSYNEQFF

clone size: NA
J gene: TRBJ2-6
D gene: NA
V gene: TRBV19
CDR3 DNA: TGTGCCAGTAGTACGATAGCAATGGGGGCCAACGTCCTGACTTTC
CDR3 protein: CASSTIAMGANVLTF

clone size: NA
J gene: TRBJ2-4
D gene: NA
V gene: TRBV5-4
CDR3 DNA: TGTGCCAGCAGCACCTGGAGCGAAGCCAAAAACATTCAGTACTTC
CDR3 protein: CASSTWSEAKNIQYF

clone size: NA
J gene: TRBJ1-6
D gene: NA
V gene: TRBV7-6
CDR3 DNA: TGTGCCAGCAGCTTACGATTAACAGAAAATTCACCCCTCCACTTT
CDR3 protein: CASSLRLTENSPLHF

clone size: NA
J gene: TRBJ1-1
D gene: NA
V gene: TRBV7-9
CDR3 DNA: TGTGCCAGCAGCTTAGTTTGGGGCATGAACACTGAAGCTTTCTTT
CDR3 protein: CASSLVWGMNTEAFF

clone size: NA
J gene: TRBJ2-7
D gene: TRBD1
V gene: TRBV9
CDR3 DNA: TGTGCCAGCAGCCCAGAGGTCGGGACAGGGTATCACGAGCAGTACTTC
CDR3 protein: CASSPEVGTGYHEQYF

clone size: NA
J gene: TRBJ2-2
D gene: TRBD2
V gene: TRBV6-5
CDR3 DNA: TGTGCCAGCAGTAAGCGGGGGAAGGCCGGGGAGCTGTTTTTT
CDR3 protein: CASSKRGKAGELFF